The clone carrying this T cell receptor beta chain was counted at least ten times. Every naive CD8 library was made from between roughly 17,000 and 1,100,000 sorted cells with 10%, 30% or 50% RNA. The record originates from a study of molecular identifiers for immune sequencing clone quantification. Study context: In the replicates, RNA derived from around 18,000 or 91,000 naive CD8 cells was divided into five parts, and four were sequenced.

CDR3 length: 14 residues. The V end lost 5 bases, the J end lost 3 bases, and 12 bases lay between the germline ends. The germline V gene encodes CDR1 WNHNN and CDR2 SYGVQD (reference sequence). TCRdb redid the calling of the PCR reads with MiXCR, one entry per CDR3 protein. This sample has 10,000 or so distinct CDR3 sequences, with about an eighth found just once. The clonotype originates from a human donor in good health. Some libraries in this study had Jurkat cell RNA spiked in. The chain uses TRBV10-1 and TRBJ2-3; D possibly corresponds to TRBD2 (5 bases). The sequenced sample was naive CD8+ T cells from blood, with Jurkat cell RNA spiked in. The subset was: FACS-sorted CD8+CD4-CCR7+CD45RA+ naive T cells. The CDR3 protein is CASSSGRRTDTQYF. In DNA, the CDR3 is TGCGCCAGCAGTTCTGGCAGGAGGACAGATACGCAGTATTTT.